This entry describes one T cell receptor (beta chain). Germline CDR1 and CDR2: LNHDA and SQIVND (reference sequence). V was pared by 4 bases and J by 6 bases, with 11 bases of the junction left unmatched. The CDR3 contains 16 residues. TCRdb's table, derived via immunoSEQ multiplex PCR, lists solely in-frame clones and lacks some. The sample lists roughly 230,000 clones, 81% occurring once. The sample is drawn from a study of blood T cell repertoires in COVID-19. The wider study: Some COVID-19 samples were acute and others convalescent; all came from the United States, Italy and Spain.

The chain carries TRBV19 and TRBJ2-1, with 8 bases aligning to TRBD1. Sample: peripheral blood. This clonotype originated in a woman of 80 years or more with acute or convalescent COVID-19. CDR3 sequence: CASSTTWTGFTNEQFF. As DNA, the CDR3 is TGTGCCAGTAGTACGACTTGGACAGGGTTCACCAATGAGCAGTTCTTC.